This TCR beta chain stems from a study of cytomegalovirus exposure and HLA in healthy donors. Study overall: An earlier analysis identified more than 95 million unique TCR beta sequences in 150 million to 200 million T cells. Study findings and constraints: For most TCR beta V segments, an earlier analysis put the productive rate at about 87% or about 30% of the time. TCR beta sequences numbering around 15,000 were associated with HLA alleles at 0.05 false discovery rate in a later analysis.

The PCR was carried out with 60 Vbeta primers and 13 Jbeta primers. Clones were read by immunoSEQ multiplex PCR, and TCRdb kept only the in-frame ones, dropping some. This sample's table has about 160,000 clones. Germline CDR1 is GTSNPN and CDR2 is SVGIG (reference sequence). The CDR3 has 15 residues. Trimming shortened V by 0 bases and J by 4 bases, and 13 bases separated the two germline ends. About this clone itself: Its antigen remains unidentified.

Input material: PBMCs. The chain uses TRBV30 and TRBJ1-5, with D possibly being TRBD1 (5 bases). The TCR comes from a woman in her forties or fifties in good health and CMV-seronegative. DNA of the CDR3: TGTGCCTGGAGTGTCAACGGGGCGGGGAATCAGCCCCAGCATTTT. Translation gives CAWSVNGAGNQPQHF.